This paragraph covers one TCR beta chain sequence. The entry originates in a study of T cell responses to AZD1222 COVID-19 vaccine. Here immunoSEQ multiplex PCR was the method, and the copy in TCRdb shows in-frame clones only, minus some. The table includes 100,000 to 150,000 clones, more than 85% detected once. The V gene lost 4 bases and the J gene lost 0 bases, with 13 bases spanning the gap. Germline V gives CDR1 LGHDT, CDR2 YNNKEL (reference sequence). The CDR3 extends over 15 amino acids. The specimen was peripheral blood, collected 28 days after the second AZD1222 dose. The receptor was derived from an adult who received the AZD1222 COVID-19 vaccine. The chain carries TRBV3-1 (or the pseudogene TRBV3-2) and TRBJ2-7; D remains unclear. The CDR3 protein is CASSPTRTLSYEQYF. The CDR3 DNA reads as TGTGCCAGCAGCCCAACAAGGACCCTCTCCTACGAGCAGTACTTC.